The 12 T cell receptor beta chains below all came from one sample that was sequenced in a study of OX40 agonist ivuxolimab in advanced cancers. The table came from immunoSEQ multiplex PCR; TCRdb's copy has only in-frame clones and leaves some out. The sample lists about 41,000 clones, roughly 88% seen once, with approximately 2.5% in the top ten. Source: CD4+ or CD8+ T cells sorted from blood, taken in a trial of the OX40 agonist ivuxolimab. These receptors were collected from an adult with an advanced solid tumor such as melanoma, head and neck, liver or kidney cancer.

V and J are TRBV14 and TRBJ1-6; D perhaps matches TRBD1 (6 bases). CDR1 and CDR2 (germline): SGHDN, FVKESK. CDR3 length: 16 residues. The germline V and J ends were trimmed by 0 bases and 6 bases, with 12 bases remaining between them. This CDR3 is CASSQDIGQRNSPLHF. The CDR3 region has the DNA TGTGCCAGCAGCCAAGATATAGGACAGCGTAATTCACCCCTCCACTTT.

The V call is TRBV29-1, the J call TRBJ2-7, with D tentatively TRBD1 or TRBD2 (7 bases each). The CDR3 has 12 amino acids. CDR1 and CDR2 (germline): SQVTM, ANQGSEA. V was trimmed by 4 bases and J by 7 bases, leaving 14 bases between them. This chain's CDR3 is CSVVGQGGEQYF. Here the CDR3 DNA reads TGCAGCGTTGTTGGTCAGGGGGGGGAGCAGTACTTC.

The chain is built from TRBV5-1 and TRBJ2-7; TRBD1 matches at 10 bases. The V segment lost 7 bases and the J segment 4 bases; nucleotides outside the gene matches: 11. This CDR3 is 15 amino acids long. Looked up from germline, CDR1 is SGHRS and CDR2 is YFSETQ. CDR3 region: CASRYSGTGAYEQYF. CDR3 nucleotide sequence: TGCGCCAGCCGATATTCCGGGACAGGGGCTTACGAGCAGTACTTC. The whole variable domain, remainder taken from reference TRBV5-1 and TRBJ2-7, is KAGVTQTPRYLIKTRGQQVTLSCSPISGHRSVSWYQQTPGQGLQFLFEYFSETQRNKGNFPGRFSGRQFSNSRSEMNVSTLELGDSALYLCASRYSGTGAYEQYFGPGTRLTVT.

This clone was counted only a few times. This rearrangement joins TRBV30 to TRBJ2-4, with 7 bases aligning to TRBD1. V gave up 4 bases and J gave up 8 bases; unmatched junction bases: 5. Germline V gene lookup returns CDR1 GTSNPN and CDR2 SVGIG (reference sequence). This CDR3 has 12 amino acids. The CDR3 nucleotides read TGTGCCTGGAACAGGGGTGGGGACATTCAGTACTTC. Translated, it gives CAWNRGGDIQYF.

The gene calls are TRBV10-2 and TRBJ2-7; the match to TRBD2 covers 7 bases. CDR1 and CDR2 from the germline V gene are WSHSY and SAAADI. The CDR3 is made up of 13 amino acids. V lost 10 bases, J lost 6 bases, and 12 bases stayed unmatched. CDR3 residues: CATYPGTKAEQYF. CDR3 nucleotides: TGCGCCACATACCCGGGGACTAAAGCCGAGCAGTACTTC.

The CDR3 loop reads CAISESGGGPSGYTF. CDR3 coding DNA: TGTGCCATCAGTGAGTCCGGCGGTGGCCCGAGTGGCTACACCTTC. This sequence joins TRBV10-3 and TRBJ1-2; D not resolved. This CDR3 contains 15 residues. Germline assignment: CDR1 ENHRY and CDR2 SYGVKD. The V gene lost 0 bases and the J gene lost 7 bases, with 15 bases spanning the gap.

The chain joins TRBV9 to TRBJ2-7; no firm D call. CDR1 SGDLS and CDR2 YYNGEE come from the germline V gene. The CDR3 is 15 residues long. V was pared by 0 bases and J by 5 bases, with 15 bases between. Here the CDR3 reads CASSVAWQVGHEQYF. CDR3 sequence (DNA): TGTGCCAGCAGCGTAGCTTGGCAAGTAGGCCACGAGCAGTACTTC.

V is TRBV6-1 and J is TRBJ2-3; TRBD1 agrees at 9 bases. From germline, CDR1 is MNHNS and CDR2 SASEGT. This CDR3 comprises 15 residues. V lost 4 bases to trimming and J lost 5 bases; unmatched junction nucleotides: 7. The CDR3 region is CASSALTGGLDTQYF. In DNA, the CDR3 is TGTGCCAGCAGTGCGCTGACAGGGGGTTTAGATACGCAGTATTTT.

This clone was recorded once. V gene TRBV5-6 combines with J gene TRBJ2-5; maybe TRBD1 (6 bases). Per the germline V gene, CDR1 is SGHDT and CDR2 is YYEEEE. Trimming removed 1 base from V and 5 bases from J, with 18 bases in between. This CDR3 is built from 16 residues. The CDR3, as DNA: TGTGCCAGCAGCTTGAGGGCTAGGGGGACGGCGGAGACCCAGTACTTC. Translating it yields CASSLRARGTAETQYF.

In regard to this clone: Sequence at one end of the junction differs from germline and may be a read error. The sample holds other DNA sequences that translate to the same CDR3. The chain couples TRBV29-1 to TRBJ1-1; maybe TRBD1 (6 bases). Per germline, CDR1 SQVTM and CDR2 ANQGSEA. The CDR3 is 14 residues long. The chain's CDR3 is CSVWAQGVSTEAFF. The CDR3, as DNA: TGTAGCGTTTGGGCACAGGGAGTAAGTACTGAAGCTTTCTTT.

This clone is medium-sized by share. This chain connects TRBV7-9 to TRBJ1-5, with D uncertain. Germline CDR1 is SEHNR and CDR2 is FQNEAQ (reference sequence). There are 14 residues in the CDR3. V was shortened by 0 bases and J by 4 bases, with 7 bases between the two germline ends. The CDR3 bases are TGTGCCAGCAGCTTAGCGCCGGGTAATCAGCCCCAGCATTTT. It yields the protein CASSLAPGNQPQHF.

The CDR3 is CASSLVFGSGGEGEQYF. The CDR3 DNA sequence: TGTGCCAGCAGCTTAGTTTTCGGTAGCGGGGGGGAAGGCGAGCAGTACTTC. V and J are TRBV7-8 and TRBJ2-7, with 11 bases lining up with TRBD2. Germline loops: CDR1 SGHVS, CDR2 FQNEAQ. The CDR3 totals 17 residues. The junction had 11 bases not matched to a gene; V was cut back by 1 base and J by 6 bases.